These 29 T cell receptor beta chains came from one sample sequenced in a study of cytomegalovirus exposure and HLA in healthy donors. Vbeta (60) and Jbeta (13) primers were used in the PCR. Here immunoSEQ multiplex PCR was the method, and the copy in TCRdb shows in-frame clones only, minus some. The sample has 130,000 to 150,000 clones, 73% seen once; the top ten hold roughly an eighth. The sample comprised PBMCs. The source is a human donor in good health.

The chain recombines TRBV25-1 with TRBJ1-5; no firm D call. Per the germline V gene, CDR1 is MGHDK and CDR2 is SYGVNS. The CDR3 sequence is 15 residues long. The ends were cut back, 5 bases at V and 2 bases at J, with 13 bases in the middle. The CDR3 nucleotides read TGTGCCAGCAGTCGATTGGGAGACGGCAATCAGCCCCAGCATTTT. Its protein is CASSRLGDGNQPQHF.

The chain has TRBV10-3 and TRBJ1-2; D is possibly TRBD1 (5 bases). With 10 bases removed from V and 4 bases from J, the gap between germline ends came to 13 bases. Germline CDR1 reads ENHRY; CDR2 reads SYGVKD. The CDR3 is made up of 12 amino acids. CDR3 loop: CATSGSRYGYTF. CDR3 in DNA: TGTGCCACCTCAGGGTCGCGCTATGGCTACACCTTC.

In this sample, this clone turned up a few times. This chain uses TRBV5-1 with TRBJ2-3; 8 nucleotides agree with TRBD2. V was clipped by 0 bases and J by 1 base; unmatched bases: 1. The germline V gene has CDR1 SGHRS and CDR2 YFSETQ. This CDR3 is 15 amino acids long. In DNA form, the CDR3 reads TGCGCCAGCAGCTTGGATAGCGGGGGCACAGATACGCAGTATTTT. Protein: CASSLDSGGTDTQYF. Together with reference TRBV5-1 and TRBJ2-3, the CDR3 gives the full variable domain: KAGVTQTPRYLIKTRGQQVTLSCSPISGHRSVSWYQQTPGQGLQFLFEYFSETQRNKGNFPGRFSGRQFSNSRSEMNVSTLELGDSALYLCASSLDSGGTDTQYFGPGTRLTVL.

This sequence joins TRBV13 and TRBJ2-4; no clear D gene. CDR3 size: 15 residues. Germline-derived CDR1 and CDR2 are PRHDT and FYEKMQ (reference sequence). Trimming stripped 1 base from V and 0 bases from J, with 7 bases between. CDR3 loop: CASSLAGLAKNIQYF. CDR3 bases: TGTGCCAGCAGCTTAGCCGGTTTAGCCAAAAACATTCAGTACTTC.

The V call is TRBV7-8, the J call TRBJ1-5; the D is unclear. The CDR3 is 16 residues long. Trimming took 5 bases from V and 7 from J, leaving 21 bases between them. CDR1 SGHVS and CDR2 FQNEAQ come from the germline V gene. CDR3 bases: TGTGCCAGCAGCCACCGTACCGGGAGCTTTGTACAGCCCCAGCATTTT. It codes for CASSHRTGSFVQPQHF.

The V and J genes are TRBV29-1 and TRBJ2-2; 11 positions match TRBD2. The J segment lost 5 bases and the V segment lost 7 bases, leaving 6 bases of the junction unmatched. Per the germline V gene, CDR1 is SQVTM and CDR2 is ANQGSEA. The CDR3 contains 14 residues. The CDR3 DNA is TGCAGCGCCGGGACTAGCGGTAATACCGGGGAGCTGTTTTTT. Amino acid sequence: CSAGTSGNTGELFF.

A few counts support this clone. This rearrangement joins TRBV2 to TRBJ2-7; 12 positions agree with TRBD1. V was pared by 8 bases and J by 4 bases, with 3 bases of the junction left unmatched. CDR3 length: 13 amino acids. Germline-derived CDR1 and CDR2 are SNHLY and FYNNEI. The CDR3 nucleotides are TGTGCCAGCCGGGACAGGGGGCGTTACGAGCAGTACTTC. Translation gives CASRDRGRYEQYF.

The chain couples TRBV7-9 to TRBJ2-7, with D possibly matching TRBD2 (6 bases). Germline CDR1 and CDR2: SEHNR and FQNEAQ (reference sequence). The V gene lost 5 bases and the J gene lost 6 bases, with 17 bases spanning the gap. There are 14 residues in the CDR3. CDR3 in DNA: TGTGCCAGCAGCGCCGCGGGGATTCGGCGCGAGCAGTACTTC. It translates to CASSAAGIRREQYF.

This chain links TRBV7-9 with TRBJ1-4; no reliable D call. This CDR3 region has 17 residues. Germline V gene data show CDR1 as SEHNR and CDR2 as FQNEAQ (reference sequence). V was cut by 4 bases and J by 4 bases, with 19 bases left in between. CDR3 sequence reads: CASSSDRNSPINEKLFF. For the CDR3, the DNA is TGTGCCAGCAGCTCCGACCGAAACAGTCCAATTAATGAAAAACTGTTTTTT.

In the case of this clone: The same CDR3 arises from other DNA sequences in this sample as well. The rearrangement links TRBV5-1 to TRBJ2-7, with D unresolved. Germline values: CDR1 SGHRS, CDR2 YFSETQ. This CDR3 has 13 residues. The V gene lost 2 bases and the J gene lost 1 base, with 7 bases spanning the gap. CDR3 coding DNA: TGCGCCAGCAGCTTAAGAGAATCCTACGAGCAGTACTTC. This codes for CASSLRESYEQYF.

The V gene is TRBV19, the J gene TRBJ2-1; 7 nucleotides align to TRBD1. Germline V gives CDR1 LNHDA, CDR2 SQIVND (reference sequence). With V trimmed by 3 bases and J by 6 bases, 17 bases remained unmatched. The CDR3 has 18 residues. DNA for the CDR3: TGTGCCAGTAGTATCCCAACAGGAGGCAGGGGGTTGGTCAATGAGCAGTTCTTC. It is translated as CASSIPTGGRGLVNEQFF.

This chain connects TRBV23-1 to TRBJ1-4; D is unresolved. TRBV23-1 is an ORF for which the function is uncertain. The CDR3 spans 16 residues. Trimming left V 2 bases short and J 5 bases short, with 15 bases between. The CDR3 region is CASSQPSAAGNEKLFF. CDR3 DNA sequence: TGCGCCAGCAGTCAACCTAGCGCAGCCGGGAATGAAAAACTGTTTTTT.

V is TRBV6-1 and J is TRBJ1-1; maybe TRBD1 (5 bases). This CDR3 is 12 amino acids long. CDR1 is MNHNS and CDR2 is SASEGT in the germline V gene. V was shortened by 4 bases and J by 11 bases, with 14 bases between the two germline ends. The chain's CDR3 is CASSGGGWGAFF. As DNA, the CDR3 is TGTGCCAGCAGTGGGGGGGGGTGGGGGGCTTTCTTT.

This clone appeared a few times. This chain uses TRBV6-6 with TRBJ2-7, with 8 bases fitting TRBD2. With 0 bases clipped from V and 4 bases from J, the junction kept 8 bases outside the gene matches. Germline-derived CDR1 and CDR2 are MNHNY and SVGAGI (reference sequence). This CDR3 has 16 amino acids. In nucleotides, the CDR3 is TGTGCCAGCAGTTACTCGGTGCGGGAGGTTTCGTACGAGCAGTACTTC. Translated, it gives CASSYSVREVSYEQYF.

The rearrangement uses TRBV13 and TRBJ2-1, with 12 bases fitting TRBD2. The J segment lost 6 bases and the V segment lost 3 bases, leaving 6 bases of the junction unmatched. The V gene's germline CDR1 is PRHDT and CDR2 FYEKMQ (reference sequence). The CDR3 runs 16 residues. The CDR3 DNA reads TGTGCCAGCAGCTTTCTAGCGGGAGGGCCGTTCAATGAGCAGTTCTTC. It yields the protein CASSFLAGGPFNEQFF.

V is TRBV6-5 and J is TRBJ1-2; 8 bases line up with TRBD1. The length of the CDR3 is 16 residues. The V and J ends lost 4 bases and 3 bases, in that order; junction bases with no gene match: 10. Germline values: CDR1 MNHEY, CDR2 SVGAGI. CDR3 protein: CASSSPDRVFDYGYTF. DNA of the CDR3: TGTGCCAGCAGTTCGCCGGACAGGGTTTTCGACTATGGCTACACCTTC.

In nucleotides, the CDR3 is TGTGCCAGCAGCGTAGGCCCTTGGGGGGGGACTGAAGCTTTCTTT. Translation: CASSVGPWGGTEAFF. This sequence joins TRBV9 and TRBJ1-1, with TRBD1 as a possible D gene (5 bases). The germline CDR1 and CDR2 sequences are SGDLS and YYNGEE. V dropped 0 bases and J dropped 5 bases, with 14 bases sitting between them. The CDR3 totals 15 residues. Variable domain in full (rest from reference TRBV9 and TRBJ1-1): DSGVTQTPKHLITATGQRVTLRCSPRSGDLSVYWYQQSLDQGLQFLIQYYNGEERAKGNILERFSAQQFPDLHSELNLSSLELGDSALYFCASSVGPWGGTEAFFGQGTRLTVV.

This chain uses TRBV7-3 with TRBJ2-2, with D maybe TRBD2 (5 bases). This CDR3 comprises 13 residues. Trimming stripped 5 bases from V and 8 bases from J, with 12 bases between. Looked up from germline, CDR1 is SGHTA and CDR2 is FQGTGA. CDR3 residues: CASSPRGEGELFF. CDR3 coding DNA: TGTGCCAGCAGCCCCCGTGGGGAGGGGGAGCTGTTTTTT. The complete variable domain, with remaining parts taken from reference TRBV7-3 and TRBJ2-2, reads GAGVSQTPSNKVTEKGKYVELRCDPISGHTALYWYRQSLGQGPEFLIYFQGTGAADDSGLPNDRFFAVRPEGSVSTLKIQRTERGDSAVYLCASSPRGEGELFFGEGSRLTVL.

The CDR3 loop reads CASSLGRGAPYEQYF. The CDR3 region has the DNA TGTGCCAGCAGCTTAGGCCGCGGAGCCCCCTACGAGCAGTACTTC. The chain is built from TRBV13 and TRBJ2-7, with no clear D. The germline gives CDR1 PRHDT, CDR2 FYEKMQ (reference sequence). This CDR3 is built from 15 residues. Deletions cut 0 bases from V and 2 bases from J, with 11 bases between.

The chain links TRBV5-6 to TRBJ1-2; no definite D call. The germline CDR1 and CDR2 sequences are SGHDT and YYEEEE. This CDR3 contains 14 residues. The V end was cut by 0 bases, the J end by 7 bases, with 13 bases between. The CDR3 coding sequence is TGTGCCAGCAGCTTGGGAGTATCCCCCGCTGGCTACACCTTC. This codes for CASSLGVSPAGYTF.

The sample holds one count of this clone. The V gene is TRBV10-3, the J gene TRBJ1-1, with 8 nucleotides matching TRBD1. Germline V gene data show CDR1 as ENHRY and CDR2 as SYGVKD. With V trimmed by 0 bases and J by 0 bases, 0 bases remained unmatched. CDR3 length: 15 amino acids. The CDR3 DNA sequence: TGTGCCATCAGTGAGTCGACAGGGGTGAACACTGAAGCTTTCTTT. It is translated as CAISESTGVNTEAFF.

This chain connects TRBV15 to TRBJ2-7, with D uncertain. The CDR3 runs 14 residues. Trimming took off 4 bases at V and 4 bases at J, with 14 bases between the two ends. CDR1 is LNHNV, CDR2 YYDKDF, per germline (reference sequence). CDR3 sequence reads: CATSNAESPYEQYF. The CDR3 nucleotides are TGTGCCACCAGCAACGCGGAGAGTCCTTACGAGCAGTACTTC.

Only one count was recorded for this clone. The gene calls are TRBV6-5 and TRBJ1-4, with TRBD1 matching 7 bases. The V gene's germline CDR1 is MNHEY and CDR2 SVGAGI. V was clipped by 6 bases and J by 2 bases; unmatched bases: 0. The CDR3 contains 13 residues. CDR3 amino acids: CASSRGTNEKLFF. CDR3 sequence (DNA): TGTGCCAGCAGCAGGGGGACTAATGAAAAACTGTTTTTT.

V gene TRBV9 combines with J gene TRBJ2-3; D remains unclear. Germline values: CDR1 SGDLS, CDR2 YYNGEE. CDR3 length: 15 residues. Trimming removed 0 bases from V and 2 bases from J, with 10 bases in between. The CDR3 coding sequence is TGTGCCAGCAGCGTAGAAGACGGAGCCACAGATACGCAGTATTTT. Translated: CASSVEDGATDTQYF.

CDR3 loop: CASSPGGGSAFF. The CDR3 DNA follows: TGTGCCAGCAGCCCGGGGGGGGGATCGGCTTTCTTT. The chain carries TRBV7-9 and TRBJ1-1, with D possibly matching TRBD1 (5 bases). Per the germline V gene, CDR1 is SEHNR and CDR2 is FQNEAQ (reference sequence). This CDR3 has 12 amino acids. Trimming cost V 5 bases and J 11 bases, with 15 bases left between them.

This clone came up a few times. The chain uses TRBV6-1 and TRBJ1-2, with D uncertain. The CDR3 extends over 13 amino acids. Trimming left V 7 bases short and J 0 bases short, with 9 bases between. Per the germline V gene, CDR1 is MNHNS and CDR2 is SASEGT. The CDR3 DNA reads as TGTGCCAGCACCCCCCACACTAACTATGGCTACACCTTC. Translated: CASTPHTNYGYTF.

V gene TRBV11-2 combines with J gene TRBJ2-1; TRBD1 matches at 8 bases. The CDR3 is 13 residues long. Germline CDR1 SGHAT, CDR2 FQNNGV. With V trimmed by 4 bases and J by 10 bases, 6 bases remained unmatched. The CDR3 region is CASSYDRGGEQFF. The CDR3 region has the DNA TGTGCCAGCAGCTACGACAGGGGCGGAGAGCAGTTCTTC.

In nucleotides, the CDR3 is TGTGCCAGCAGTGGAACAGAGAACACTGAAGCTTTCTTT. It is translated as CASSGTENTEAFF. The chain carries TRBV6-1 and TRBJ1-1; unclear D gene. Germline V gives CDR1 MNHNS, CDR2 SASEGT. The CDR3 consists of 13 residues. V lost 4 bases and J lost 1, with 7 bases in between.

This clone was observed once. The chain combines TRBV21-1 with TRBJ2-7; the table gives TRBD1 as D, unverified against the DNA. TRBV21-1 is deemed a pseudogene. The CDR3 covers 16 residues. CDR3 amino acids: CASSRWDRDRPYEQYF. The DNA of the CDR3 is TGTGCCAGCAGCAGATGGGACCGGGACAGGCCCTACGAGCAGTACTTC.